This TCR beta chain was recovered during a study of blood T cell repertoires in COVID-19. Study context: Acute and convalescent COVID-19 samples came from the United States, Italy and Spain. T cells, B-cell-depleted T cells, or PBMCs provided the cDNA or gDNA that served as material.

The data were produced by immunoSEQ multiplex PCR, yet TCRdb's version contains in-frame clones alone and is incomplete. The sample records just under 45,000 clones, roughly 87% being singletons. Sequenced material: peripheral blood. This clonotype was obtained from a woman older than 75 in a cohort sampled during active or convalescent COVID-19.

CDR3 protein: CSVESRTGKREQYF. In nucleotides, the CDR3 is TGCAGCGTTGAATCGAGGACAGGGAAGCGCGAGCAGTACTTC. The chain employs TRBV29-1 and TRBJ2-7; 8 nucleotides match TRBD1. Germline CDR1 is SQVTM and CDR2 is ANQGSEA. Germline trimming cut 2 bases from V and 6 bases from J; bases unmatched to any gene: 9. The CDR3 runs to 14 residues.